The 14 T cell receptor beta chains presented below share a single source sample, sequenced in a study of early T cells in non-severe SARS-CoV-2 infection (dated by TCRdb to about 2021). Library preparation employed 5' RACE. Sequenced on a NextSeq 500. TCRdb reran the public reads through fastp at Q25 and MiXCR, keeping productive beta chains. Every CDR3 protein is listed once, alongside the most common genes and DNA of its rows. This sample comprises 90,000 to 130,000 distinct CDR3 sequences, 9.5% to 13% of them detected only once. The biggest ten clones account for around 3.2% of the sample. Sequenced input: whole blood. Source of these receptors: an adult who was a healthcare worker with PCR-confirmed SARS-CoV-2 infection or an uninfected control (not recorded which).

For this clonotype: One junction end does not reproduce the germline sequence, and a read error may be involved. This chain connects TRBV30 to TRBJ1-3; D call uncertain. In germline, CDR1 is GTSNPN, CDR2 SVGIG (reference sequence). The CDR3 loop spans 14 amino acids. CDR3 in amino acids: CAWSLGAYPGNTIF. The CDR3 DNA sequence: TGTGCCTGGAGTCTCGGCGCGTACCCTGGAAACACCATATTT.

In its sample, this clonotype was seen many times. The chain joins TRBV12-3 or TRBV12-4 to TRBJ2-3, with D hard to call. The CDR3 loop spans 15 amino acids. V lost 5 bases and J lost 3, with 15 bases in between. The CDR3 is CASSILGLYTDTQYF. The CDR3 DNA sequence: TGTGCCAGCAGTATTCTAGGCCTTTATACAGATACGCAGTATTTT.

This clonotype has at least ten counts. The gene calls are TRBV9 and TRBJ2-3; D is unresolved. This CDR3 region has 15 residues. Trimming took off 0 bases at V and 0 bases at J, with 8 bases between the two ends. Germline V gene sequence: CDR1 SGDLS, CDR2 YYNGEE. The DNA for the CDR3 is TGTGCCAGCAGCGTAGAGGCACTTAGCACAGATACGCAGTATTTT. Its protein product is CASSVEALSTDTQYF. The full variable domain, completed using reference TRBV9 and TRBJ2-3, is DSGVTQTPKHLITATGQRVTLRCSPRSGDLSVYWYQQSLDQGLQFLIQYYNGEERAKGNILERFSAQQFPDLHSELNLSSLELGDSALYFCASSVEALSTDTQYFGPGTRLTVL.

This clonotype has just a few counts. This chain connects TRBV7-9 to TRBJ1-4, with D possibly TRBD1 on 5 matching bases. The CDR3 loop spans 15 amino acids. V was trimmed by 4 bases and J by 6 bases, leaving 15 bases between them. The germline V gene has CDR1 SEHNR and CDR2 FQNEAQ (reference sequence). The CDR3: CASSSHGGRDEKLFF. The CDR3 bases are TGTGCCAGCAGCTCACACGGTGGCAGGGATGAAAAACTGTTTTTT.

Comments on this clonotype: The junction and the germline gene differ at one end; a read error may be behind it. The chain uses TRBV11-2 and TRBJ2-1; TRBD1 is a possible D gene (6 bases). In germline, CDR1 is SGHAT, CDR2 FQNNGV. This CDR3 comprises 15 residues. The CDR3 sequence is CASSLSPTQGSRSLF. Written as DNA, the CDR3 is TGTGCCAGCAGCTTATCCCCCACCCAGGGGTCCCGTTCTCTCTTC.

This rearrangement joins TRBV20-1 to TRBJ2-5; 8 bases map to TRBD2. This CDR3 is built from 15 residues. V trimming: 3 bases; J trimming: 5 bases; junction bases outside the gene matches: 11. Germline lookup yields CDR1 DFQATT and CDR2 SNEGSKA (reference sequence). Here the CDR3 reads CSARRGGRLGETQYF. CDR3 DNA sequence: TGCAGTGCTAGGAGAGGCGGGAGGTTGGGGGAGACCCAGTACTTC.

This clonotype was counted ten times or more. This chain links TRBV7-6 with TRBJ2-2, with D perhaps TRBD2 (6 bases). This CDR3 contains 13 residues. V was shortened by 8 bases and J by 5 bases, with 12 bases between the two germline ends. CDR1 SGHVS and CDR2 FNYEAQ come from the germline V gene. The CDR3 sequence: CASWEAETGELFF. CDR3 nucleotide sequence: TGTGCCAGCTGGGAGGCGGAGACCGGGGAGCTGTTTTTT.

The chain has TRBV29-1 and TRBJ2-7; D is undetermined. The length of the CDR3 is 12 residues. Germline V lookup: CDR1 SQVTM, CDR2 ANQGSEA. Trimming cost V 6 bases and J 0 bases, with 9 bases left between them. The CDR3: CSVRLASYEQYF. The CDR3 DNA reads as TGCAGCGTCCGACTTGCCTCCTACGAGCAGTACTTC.

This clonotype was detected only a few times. Here the CDR3 DNA reads TGTGCCAGCACCGAAGAAATCCCGGACAGGAACTATGGCTACACCTTC. Translation gives CASTEEIPDRNYGYTF. This rearrangement joins TRBV13 to TRBJ1-2; 7 positions agree with TRBD1. The junction had 13 bases not matched to a gene; V was cut back by 7 bases and J by 2 bases. This CDR3 region has 16 residues. Germline V gene data show CDR1 as PRHDT and CDR2 as FYEKMQ (reference sequence).

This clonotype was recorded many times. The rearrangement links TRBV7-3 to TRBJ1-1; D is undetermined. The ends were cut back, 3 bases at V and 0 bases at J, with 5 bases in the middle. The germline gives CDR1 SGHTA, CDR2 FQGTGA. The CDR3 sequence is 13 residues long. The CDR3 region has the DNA TGTGCCAGCAGCTTTACAGTGAACACTGAAGCTTTCTTT. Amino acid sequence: CASSFTVNTEAFF.

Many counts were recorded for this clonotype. The CDR3 sequence is CASSLVFQGANGNTIYF. For the CDR3, the DNA is TGTGCCAGCAGCTTGGTCTTCCAGGGGGCGAATGGAAACACCATATATTTT. This chain uses TRBV5-4 with TRBJ1-3; 8 bases map to TRBD1. The CDR3 contains 17 residues. Trimming cost V 0 bases and J 3 bases; bases outside gene matches: 8. Germline V CDR1 and CDR2: SGHNT, YYREEE (reference sequence).

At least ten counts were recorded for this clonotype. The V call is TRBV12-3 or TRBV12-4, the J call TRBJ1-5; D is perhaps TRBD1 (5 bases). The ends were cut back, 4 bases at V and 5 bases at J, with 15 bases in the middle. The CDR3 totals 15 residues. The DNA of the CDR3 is TGTGCCAGCAGTTCCGGGGGGGGAGGATATCAGCCCCAGCATTTT. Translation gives CASSSGGGGYQPQHF.

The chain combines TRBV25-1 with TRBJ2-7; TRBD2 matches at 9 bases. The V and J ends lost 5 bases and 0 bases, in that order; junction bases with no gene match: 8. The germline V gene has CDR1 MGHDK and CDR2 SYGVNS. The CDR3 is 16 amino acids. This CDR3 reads CASSPLSGRPSYEQYF. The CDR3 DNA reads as TGTGCCAGCAGTCCCCTTAGCGGGAGACCCTCCTACGAGCAGTACTTC.

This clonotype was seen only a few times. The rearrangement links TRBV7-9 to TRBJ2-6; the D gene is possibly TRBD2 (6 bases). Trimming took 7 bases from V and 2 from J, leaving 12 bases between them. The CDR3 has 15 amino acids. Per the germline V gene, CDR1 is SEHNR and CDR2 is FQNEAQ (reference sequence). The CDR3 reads CASNIPGAGANVLTF. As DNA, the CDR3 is TGTGCCAGCAACATCCCGGGGGCTGGGGCCAACGTCCTGACTTTC. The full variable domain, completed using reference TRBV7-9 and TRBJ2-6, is DTGVSQNPRHKITKRGQNVTFRCDPISEHNRLYWYRQTLGQGPEFLTYFQNEAQLEKSRLLSDRFSAERPKGSFSTLEIQRTEQGDSAMYLCASNIPGAGANVLTFGAGSRLTVL.